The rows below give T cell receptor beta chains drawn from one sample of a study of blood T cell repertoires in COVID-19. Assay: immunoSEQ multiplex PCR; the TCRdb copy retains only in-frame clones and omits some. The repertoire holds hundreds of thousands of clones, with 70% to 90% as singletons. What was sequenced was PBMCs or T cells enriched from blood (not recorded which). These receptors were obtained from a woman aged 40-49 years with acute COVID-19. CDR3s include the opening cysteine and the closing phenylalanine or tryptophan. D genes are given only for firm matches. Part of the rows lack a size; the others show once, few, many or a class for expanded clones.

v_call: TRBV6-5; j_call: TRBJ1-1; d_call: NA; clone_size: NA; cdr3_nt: TGTGCCAGCAGTCGACTGATCGAGAACACTGAAGCTTTCTTT; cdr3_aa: CASSRLIENTEAFF
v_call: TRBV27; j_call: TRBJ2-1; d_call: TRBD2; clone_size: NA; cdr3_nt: TGTGCCAGCAGCCGGGGACTAGCATTGAATGAGCAGTTCTTC; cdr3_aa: CASSRGLALNEQFF
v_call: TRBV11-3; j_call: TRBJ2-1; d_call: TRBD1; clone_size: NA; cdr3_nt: TGTGCCAGCAGCCGTATCGGGACAGGGAGCAATGAGCAGTTCTTC; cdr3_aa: CASSRIGTGSNEQFF
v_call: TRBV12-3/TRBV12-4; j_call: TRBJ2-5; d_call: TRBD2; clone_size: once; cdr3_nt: TGTGCCAGCAGTCCTAGCGGGGCAGAGACCCAGTACTTC; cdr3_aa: CASSPSGAETQYF
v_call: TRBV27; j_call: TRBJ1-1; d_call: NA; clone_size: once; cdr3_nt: TGTGCCAGCAGTCCCATACGCCAACGGGGGAACACTGAAGCTTTCTTT; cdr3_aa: CASSPIRQRGNTEAFF
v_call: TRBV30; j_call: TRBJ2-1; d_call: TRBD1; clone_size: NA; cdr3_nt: TGTGCCTGGAGTGCCGGACAGGGGGCGTCATCCTACAATGAGCAGTTCTTC; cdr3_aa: CAWSAGQGASSYNEQFF
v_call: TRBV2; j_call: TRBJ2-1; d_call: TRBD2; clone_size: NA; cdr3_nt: TGTGCCAGCAGTGAGGGACTAGCGGGGGCTCATGAGCAGTTCTTC; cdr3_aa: CASSEGLAGAHEQFF
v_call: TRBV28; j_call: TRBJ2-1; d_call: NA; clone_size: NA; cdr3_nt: TGTGCCAGCAGTGCCGGTACGGCCTACAATGAGCAGTTCTTC; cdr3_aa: CASSAGTAYNEQFF
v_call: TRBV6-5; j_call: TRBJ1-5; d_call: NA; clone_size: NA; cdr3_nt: TGTGCCAGCAAGGTGGGGACAAATCAGGGTCAGCCCCAGCATTTT; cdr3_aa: CASKVGTNQGQPQHF
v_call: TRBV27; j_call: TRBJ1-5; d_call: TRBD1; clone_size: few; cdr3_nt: TGTGCCAGCAAACCGGTAGCTGGGACAGGGGATAATCAGCCCCAGCATTTT; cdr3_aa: CASKPVAGTGDNQPQHF
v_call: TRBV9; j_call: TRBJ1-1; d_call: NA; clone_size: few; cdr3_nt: TGTGCCAGCAGCGTAGGCGGGGGTGAAGCTTTCTTT; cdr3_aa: CASSVGGGEAFF
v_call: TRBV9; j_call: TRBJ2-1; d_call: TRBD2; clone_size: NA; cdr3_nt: TGTGCCAGCAGCGTAGTTAGCGGGAGCTCCTACAATGAGCAGTTCTTC; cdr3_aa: CASSVVSGSSYNEQFF
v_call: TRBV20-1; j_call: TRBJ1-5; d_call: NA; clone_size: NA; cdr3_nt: TGCAGTGCTAGTTCAGGGTGGGATCAGCCCCAGCATTTT; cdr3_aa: CSASSGWDQPQHF
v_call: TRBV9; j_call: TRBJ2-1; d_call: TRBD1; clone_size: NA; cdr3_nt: TGTGCCAGCAGCGTACGAGGACAGGGGACCTACAATGAGCAGTTCTTC; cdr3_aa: CASSVRGQGTYNEQFF
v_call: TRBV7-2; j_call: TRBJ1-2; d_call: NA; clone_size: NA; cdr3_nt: TGTGCCAGCAGCTTGGGGCGTATAGACTATGGCTACACCTTC; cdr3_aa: CASSLGRIDYGYTF
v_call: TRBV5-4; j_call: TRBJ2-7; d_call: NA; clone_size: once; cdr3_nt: TGTGCCAGCAGCTTCGAATTTTACTCTAATGACGAGCAGTACTTC; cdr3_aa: CASSFEFYSNDEQYF
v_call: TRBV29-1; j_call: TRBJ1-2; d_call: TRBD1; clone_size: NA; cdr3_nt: TGCAGCGTTATTTCGGGACAGGGGAACTATGGCTACACCTTC; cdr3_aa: CSVISGQGNYGYTF
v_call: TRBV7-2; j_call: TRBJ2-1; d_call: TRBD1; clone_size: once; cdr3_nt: TGTGCCAGCAGCTTAGAAGGGACAGGGGTCTACAATGAGCAGTTCTTC; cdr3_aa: CASSLEGTGVYNEQFF
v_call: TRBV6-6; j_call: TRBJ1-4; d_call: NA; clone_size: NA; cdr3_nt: TGTGCCAGCCGAGCAGGGCGGTTGGATACTAATGAAAAACTGTTTTTT; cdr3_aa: CASRAGRLDTNEKLFF
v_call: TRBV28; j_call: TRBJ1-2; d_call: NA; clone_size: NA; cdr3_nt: TGTGCCAGCAGCGGGGGGGTCGGCTACACCTTC; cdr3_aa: CASSGGVGYTF
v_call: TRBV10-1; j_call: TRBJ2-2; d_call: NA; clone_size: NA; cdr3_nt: TGCGCCAGCAGTGTGGCCAGGGAGGCCGGGGAGCTGTTTTTT; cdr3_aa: CASSVAREAGELFF
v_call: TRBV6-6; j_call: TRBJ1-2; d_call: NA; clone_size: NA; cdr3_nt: TGTGCCAGCGGTCCACCCGGGGAGGGACGATCTTATGGCTACACCTTC; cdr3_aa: CASGPPGEGRSYGYTF
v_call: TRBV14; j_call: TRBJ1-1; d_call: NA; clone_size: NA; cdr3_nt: TGTGCCAGCAGACAGGGCGGCAGGGCTGAAGCTTTCTTT; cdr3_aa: CASRQGGRAEAFF
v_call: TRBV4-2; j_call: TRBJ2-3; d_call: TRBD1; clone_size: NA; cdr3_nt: TGTGCCAGCAGCCAATGGGACAGGGACACAGATACGCAGTATTTT; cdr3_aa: CASSQWDRDTDTQYF
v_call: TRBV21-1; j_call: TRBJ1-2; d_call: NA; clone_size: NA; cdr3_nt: NA; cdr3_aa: CASSKVGQGAYGYTF
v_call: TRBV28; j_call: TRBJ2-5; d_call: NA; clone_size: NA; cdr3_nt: TGTGCCAGCAGCCTCGGACAGATTCAAGAGACCCAGTACTTC; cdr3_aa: CASSLGQIQETQYF
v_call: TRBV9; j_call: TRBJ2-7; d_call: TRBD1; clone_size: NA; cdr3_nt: TGTGCCAGCAGCGTAGAGGCCGACGGGACAGGGGGCTACGAGCAGTACTTC; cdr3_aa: CASSVEADGTGGYEQYF
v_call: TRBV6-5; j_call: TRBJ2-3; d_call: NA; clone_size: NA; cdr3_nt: TGTGCCAGCAGTTACGAGGGTTCAGATACGCAGTATTTT; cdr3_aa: CASSYEGSDTQYF
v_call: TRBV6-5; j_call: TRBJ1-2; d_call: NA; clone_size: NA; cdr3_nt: TGTGCCAGCACTAGGCCCGGGATCTATGGCTACACCTTC; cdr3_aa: CASTRPGIYGYTF
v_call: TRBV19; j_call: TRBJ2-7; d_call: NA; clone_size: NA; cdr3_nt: TGTGCCAGTAGTATTCCGGGGGAAACCTACGAGCAGTACTTC; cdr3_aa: CASSIPGETYEQYF
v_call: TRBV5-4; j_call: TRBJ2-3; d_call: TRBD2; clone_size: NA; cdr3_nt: TGTGCCAGCAGCCCCGGGACTAGCGGGAGGATTGGGGGAGATACGCAGTATTTT; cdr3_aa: CASSPGTSGRIGGDTQYF
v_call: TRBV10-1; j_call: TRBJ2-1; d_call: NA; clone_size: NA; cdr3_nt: TGCGCCAGCAGTGATTCTGGGGGCACTTCCTCCTACAATGAGCAGTTCTTC; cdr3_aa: CASSDSGGTSSYNEQFF
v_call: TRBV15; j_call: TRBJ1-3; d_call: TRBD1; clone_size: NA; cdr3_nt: TGTGCCACCAGCATCGACAGGGGCTCTGGAAACACCATATATTTT; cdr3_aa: CATSIDRGSGNTIYF
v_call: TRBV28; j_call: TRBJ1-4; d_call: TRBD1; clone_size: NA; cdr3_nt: TGTGCCAGCAGTGTGACAGGGACTAATGAAAAACTGTTTTTT; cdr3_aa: CASSVTGTNEKLFF
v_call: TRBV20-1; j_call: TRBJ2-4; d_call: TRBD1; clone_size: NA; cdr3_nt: TGCAGTGCTAGTATCCGTGGGACAGGAAACATTCAGTACTTC; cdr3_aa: CSASIRGTGNIQYF
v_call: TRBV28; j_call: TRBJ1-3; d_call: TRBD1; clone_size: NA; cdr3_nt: TGTGCCAGCAGAGGAGCGCCGGGACAGGGGCACTCTGGAAACACCATATATTTT; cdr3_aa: CASRGAPGQGHSGNTIYF
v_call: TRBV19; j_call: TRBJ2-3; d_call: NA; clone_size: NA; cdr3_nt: TGTGCTTCGCGGAGTACAAGCACAGATACGCAGTATTTT; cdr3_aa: CASRSTSTDTQYF
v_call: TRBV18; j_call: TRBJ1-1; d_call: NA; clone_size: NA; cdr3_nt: TGTGCCAGCTCAGAGGCCGGGGGGACGAACACTGAAGCTTTCTTT; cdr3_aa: CASSEAGGTNTEAFF
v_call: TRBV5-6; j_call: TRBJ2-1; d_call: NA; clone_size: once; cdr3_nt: TGTGCCAGCAGCCTGCCCGGCGGGGACAATGAGCAGTTCTTC; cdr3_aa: CASSLPGGDNEQFF
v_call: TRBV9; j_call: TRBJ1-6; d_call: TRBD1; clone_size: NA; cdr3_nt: TGTGCCAGCAGCCCTGGGACAGGGGGTCCCTATAATTCACCCCTCCACTTT; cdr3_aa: CASSPGTGGPYNSPLHF
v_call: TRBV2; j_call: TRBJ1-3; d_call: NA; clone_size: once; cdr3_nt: TGTGCCAGCAGTGCAGGTATAAGCTCTGGAAACACCATATATTTT; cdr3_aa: CASSAGISSGNTIYF
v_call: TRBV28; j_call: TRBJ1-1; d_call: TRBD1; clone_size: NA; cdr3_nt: TGTGCCAGCACCTCGGGACAGGGATGGAACACTGAAGCTTTCTTT; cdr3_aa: CASTSGQGWNTEAFF
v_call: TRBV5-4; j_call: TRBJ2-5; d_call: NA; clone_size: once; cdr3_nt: TGTGCCAGCAGCTTGAACAGGGCCATCCAAGAGACCCAGTACTTC; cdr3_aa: CASSLNRAIQETQYF
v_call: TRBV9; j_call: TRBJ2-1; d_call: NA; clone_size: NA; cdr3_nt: TGTGCCAGCAGCGTTAGCGTTCCCAGGTCCAATGAGCAGTTCTTC; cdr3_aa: CASSVSVPRSNEQFF
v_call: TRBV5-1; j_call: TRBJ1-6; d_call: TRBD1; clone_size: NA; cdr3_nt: TGCGCCAGCAGCTTGGTCGGACAGGGGTTCAATAATTCACCCCTCCACTTT; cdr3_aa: CASSLVGQGFNNSPLHF
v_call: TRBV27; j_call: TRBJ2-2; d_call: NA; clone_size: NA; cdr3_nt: TGTGCCAGCAGTCGTAGCGGGAACACCGGGGAGCTGTTTTTT; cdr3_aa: CASSRSGNTGELFF
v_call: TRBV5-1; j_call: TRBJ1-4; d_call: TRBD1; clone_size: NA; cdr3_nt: TGCGCCAGCAGCTTAAAACAGGGGGAGCAGGAAAAACTGTTTTTT; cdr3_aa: CASSLKQGEQEKLFF
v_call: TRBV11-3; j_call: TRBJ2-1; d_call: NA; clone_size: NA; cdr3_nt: TGTGCCAGCAGCTTATTCCGTTCCTCCTACAATGAGCAGTTCTTC; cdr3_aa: CASSLFRSSYNEQFF
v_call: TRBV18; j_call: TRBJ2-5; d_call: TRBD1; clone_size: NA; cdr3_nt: TGTGCCAGCTCACCAGGGCGGACAGGGGTAGAGACCCAGTACTTC; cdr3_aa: CASSPGRTGVETQYF